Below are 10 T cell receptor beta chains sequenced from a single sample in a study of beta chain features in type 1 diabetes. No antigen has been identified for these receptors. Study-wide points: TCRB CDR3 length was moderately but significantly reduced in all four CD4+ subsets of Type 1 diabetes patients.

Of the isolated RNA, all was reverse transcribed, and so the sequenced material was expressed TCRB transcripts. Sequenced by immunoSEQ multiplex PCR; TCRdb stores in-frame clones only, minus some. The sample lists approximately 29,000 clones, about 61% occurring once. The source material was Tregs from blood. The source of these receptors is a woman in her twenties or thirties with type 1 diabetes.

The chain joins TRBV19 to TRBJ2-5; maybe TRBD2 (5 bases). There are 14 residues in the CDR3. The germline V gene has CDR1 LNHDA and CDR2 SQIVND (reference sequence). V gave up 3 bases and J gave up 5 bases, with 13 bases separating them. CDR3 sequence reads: CASSITGIQETQYF. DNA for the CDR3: TGTGCCAGTAGTATTACGGGAATTCAGGAGACCCAGTACTTC. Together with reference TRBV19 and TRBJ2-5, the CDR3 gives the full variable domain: DGGITQSPKYLFRKEGQNVTLSCEQNLNHDAMYWYRQDPGQGLRLIYYSQIVNDFQKGDIAEGYSVSREKKESFPLTVTSAQKNPTAFYLCASSITGIQETQYFGPGTRLLVL.

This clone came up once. The CDR3 protein is CASSLAGAGDTQYF. CDR3 nucleotide sequence: TGCGCCAGCAGCTTAGCGGGAGCCGGGGATACGCAGTATTTT. This rearrangement joins TRBV5-1 to TRBJ2-3; 8 bases are a match to TRBD2. Per the germline V gene, CDR1 is SGHRS and CDR2 is YFSETQ. This CDR3 comprises 14 residues. Trimming removed 2 bases from V and 6 bases from J; junction bases left unmatched: 5.

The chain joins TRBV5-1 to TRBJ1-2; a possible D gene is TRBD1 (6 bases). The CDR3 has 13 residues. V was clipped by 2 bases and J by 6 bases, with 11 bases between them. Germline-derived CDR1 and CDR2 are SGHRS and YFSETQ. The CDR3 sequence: CASSLNRVDGYTF. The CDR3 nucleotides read TGCGCCAGCAGCTTAAACAGGGTGGATGGCTACACCTTC. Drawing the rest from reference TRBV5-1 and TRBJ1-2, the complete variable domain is KAGVTQTPRYLIKTRGQQVTLSCSPISGHRSVSWYQQTPGQGLQFLFEYFSETQRNKGNFPGRFSGRQFSNSRSEMNVSTLELGDSALYLCASSLNRVDGYTFGSGTRLTVV.

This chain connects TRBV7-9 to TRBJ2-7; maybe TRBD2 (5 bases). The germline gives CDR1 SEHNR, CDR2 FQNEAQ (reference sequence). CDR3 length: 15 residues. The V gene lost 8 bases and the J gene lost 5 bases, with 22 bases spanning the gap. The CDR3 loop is CASVPQSGSFNEQYF. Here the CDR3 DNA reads TGTGCCAGCGTTCCTCAATCGGGGAGTTTCAACGAGCAGTACTTC.

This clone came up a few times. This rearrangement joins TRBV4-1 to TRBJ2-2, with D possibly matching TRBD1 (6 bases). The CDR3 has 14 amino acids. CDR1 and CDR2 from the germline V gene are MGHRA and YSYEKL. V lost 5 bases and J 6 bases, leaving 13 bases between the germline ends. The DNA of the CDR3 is TGCGCCAGCAGCAAAGGCAGGGGTGCCGGGGAGCTGTTTTTT. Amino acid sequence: CASSKGRGAGELFF.

The CDR3 is CASSPRTEAFF. The CDR3 coding sequence is TGTGCCAGCAGTCCCCGCACTGAAGCTTTCTTT. The chain uses TRBV2 and TRBJ1-1; D gene uncertain. The CDR3 is made up of 11 amino acids. Trimming took off 5 bases at V and 4 bases at J, with 5 bases between the two ends. Germline V CDR1 and CDR2: SNHLY, FYNNEI.

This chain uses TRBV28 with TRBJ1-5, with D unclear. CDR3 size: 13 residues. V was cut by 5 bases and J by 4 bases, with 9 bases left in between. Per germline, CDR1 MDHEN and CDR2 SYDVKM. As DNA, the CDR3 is TGTGCCAGCAGTCCCGGACTTAATCAGCCCCAGCATTTT. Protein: CASSPGLNQPQHF.

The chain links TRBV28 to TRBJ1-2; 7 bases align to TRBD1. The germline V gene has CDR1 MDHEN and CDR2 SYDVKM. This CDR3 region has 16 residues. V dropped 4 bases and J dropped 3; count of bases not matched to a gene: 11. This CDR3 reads CASSSRTGSGDYGYTF. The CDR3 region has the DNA TGTGCCAGCAGTTCGAGGACAGGTAGCGGGGACTATGGCTACACCTTC.

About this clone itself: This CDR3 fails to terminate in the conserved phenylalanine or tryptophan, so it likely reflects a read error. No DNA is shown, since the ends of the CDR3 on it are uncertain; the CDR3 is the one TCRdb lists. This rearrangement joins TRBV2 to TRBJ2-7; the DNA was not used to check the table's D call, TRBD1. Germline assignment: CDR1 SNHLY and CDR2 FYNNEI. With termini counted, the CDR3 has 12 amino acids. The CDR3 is CASSDRDRMTLG.

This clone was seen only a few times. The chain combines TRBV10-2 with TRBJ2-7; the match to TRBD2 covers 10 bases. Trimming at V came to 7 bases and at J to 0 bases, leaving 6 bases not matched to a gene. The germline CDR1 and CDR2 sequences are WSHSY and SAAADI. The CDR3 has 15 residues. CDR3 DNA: TGCGCCAGCACCCAACTAGCGGGGTACTCCTACGAGCAGTACTTC. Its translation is CASTQLAGYSYEQYF.